The rows below give T cell receptor beta chains drawn from one sample of a study of cytomegalovirus exposure and HLA in healthy donors. The assay was immunoSEQ multiplex PCR, and TCRdb's table has in-frame clones only and misses some. The table has approximately 89,000 clones, about two thirds seen once. Specimen: PBMCs. The receptors stem from a female donor in good health and CMV-seronegative. CDR3s include the opening cysteine and the closing phenylalanine or tryptophan. Each record gives: V gene, J gene, clone size, D gene, CDR3 DNA, CDR3 protein. The D gene is left open where the match is weak. Not every row has a clone size; where given, it reads once, few, many or a size class.

v_gene: TRBV28
j_gene: TRBJ2-1
abundance: NA
d_gene: NA
CDR3nt: TGTGCCAGCAGTCCTATGGCGGGGGCTTTGGGTGGGCAGTTCTTC
CDR3aa: CASSPMAGALGGQFF

v_gene: TRBV11-3
j_gene: TRBJ2-2
abundance: NA
d_gene: TRBD1
CDR3nt: TGTGCCAGCAGCTCCGGTACAGGGGCCAACACCGGGGAGCTGTTTTTT
CDR3aa: CASSSGTGANTGELFF

v_gene: TRBV28
j_gene: TRBJ1-5
abundance: few
d_gene: TRBD1
CDR3nt: TGTGCCAGCAGGACAGGGGGCCCCTATCAGCCCCAGCATTTT
CDR3aa: CASRTGGPYQPQHF

v_gene: TRBV6-1
j_gene: TRBJ1-3
abundance: NA
d_gene: NA
CDR3nt: TGTGCCAGCAGTGAAGTGGGGCTTAGCTCTGGAAACACCATATATTTT
CDR3aa: CASSEVGLSSGNTIYF

v_gene: TRBV5-5
j_gene: TRBJ2-7
abundance: NA
d_gene: NA
CDR3nt: TGTGCCAGCAGCAATAGGGACAAGGGGGAGTACTTC
CDR3aa: CASSNRDKGEYF

v_gene: TRBV4-3
j_gene: TRBJ2-5
abundance: once
d_gene: NA
CDR3nt: TGCGCCAGCAGCCAAGGCAGGTACCAAGAGACCCAGTACTTC
CDR3aa: CASSQGRYQETQYF

v_gene: TRBV10-3
j_gene: TRBJ1-1
abundance: NA
d_gene: NA
CDR3nt: TGTGCCATCAGTGAGGGACAGTCTTGGAACACTGAAGCTTTCTTT
CDR3aa: CAISEGQSWNTEAFF

v_gene: TRBV27
j_gene: TRBJ1-1
abundance: NA
d_gene: NA
CDR3nt: TGTGCCAGCAGTTTATCGTTGCCGAACATGAACACTGAAGCTTTCTTT
CDR3aa: CASSLSLPNMNTEAFF

v_gene: TRBV2
j_gene: TRBJ1-4
abundance: NA
d_gene: TRBD1
CDR3nt: TGTGTGGGACAGGGTGGTGAAAAACTGTTTTTT
CDR3aa: CVGQGGEKLFF

v_gene: TRBV30
j_gene: TRBJ1-4
abundance: NA
d_gene: NA
CDR3nt: TGTGCCTGGAGTGTAGGAGCAACTAATGAAAAACTGTTTTTT
CDR3aa: CAWSVGATNEKLFF

v_gene: TRBV5-4
j_gene: TRBJ2-3
abundance: NA
d_gene: TRBD1
CDR3nt: TGTGCCAGCAGCGGACAGGGTCGAGAAGATACGCAGTATTTT
CDR3aa: CASSGQGREDTQYF

v_gene: TRBV7-2
j_gene: TRBJ1-4
abundance: NA
d_gene: TRBD1
CDR3nt: TGTGCCAGCAGCTTCCAGGGGGCGGATGAAAAACTGTTTTTT
CDR3aa: CASSFQGADEKLFF

v_gene: TRBV5-1
j_gene: TRBJ2-2
abundance: NA
d_gene: TRBD1
CDR3nt: TGCGCCAGCAGCCTACAGGGGGCGCGGGAGCTGTTTTTT
CDR3aa: CASSLQGARELFF

v_gene: TRBV6-1
j_gene: TRBJ1-1
abundance: NA
d_gene: TRBD1
CDR3nt: TGTGCCAGCTTGCTTCAGGGGGCTGGCACTGAAGCTTTCTTT
CDR3aa: CASLLQGAGTEAFF

v_gene: TRBV18
j_gene: TRBJ1-1
abundance: few
d_gene: NA
CDR3nt: TGTGCCAGCTCACCAGGACAGAACACTGAAGCTTTCTTT
CDR3aa: CASSPGQNTEAFF

v_gene: TRBV5-6
j_gene: TRBJ1-1
abundance: NA
d_gene: NA
CDR3nt: TGTGCCAGCAGCTTCTTCAGCGGCACTGAAGCTTTCTTT
CDR3aa: CASSFFSGTEAFF

v_gene: TRBV7-8
j_gene: TRBJ2-6
abundance: NA
d_gene: TRBD2
CDR3nt: TGTGCCAGCAGCTCCTTGGGGGGGGGTACTGGGGCCAACGTCCTGACTTTC
CDR3aa: CASSSLGGGTGANVLTF

v_gene: TRBV5-1
j_gene: TRBJ2-3
abundance: NA
d_gene: TRBD2
CDR3nt: TGCGCCAGCAGCGAAGGACTAGTCGCGGTGGATACGCAGTATTTT
CDR3aa: CASSEGLVAVDTQYF

v_gene: TRBV10-3
j_gene: TRBJ2-7
abundance: once
d_gene: NA
CDR3nt: TGTGCCATCAGTGAAACCGACACCTACGAGCAGTACTTC
CDR3aa: CAISETDTYEQYF

v_gene: TRBV30
j_gene: TRBJ2-7
abundance: NA
d_gene: NA
CDR3nt: TGTGCCTGGAGTTTCGACAGGCCATTCTCCTACGAGCAGTACTTC
CDR3aa: CAWSFDRPFSYEQYF

v_gene: TRBV30
j_gene: TRBJ2-2
abundance: NA
d_gene: TRBD1
CDR3nt: TGTGCCTGGAGTGTACAGGGGGTGGACACCGGGGAGCTGTTTTTT
CDR3aa: CAWSVQGVDTGELFF

v_gene: TRBV19
j_gene: TRBJ1-1
abundance: NA
d_gene: NA
CDR3nt: TGTGCCAGTAGGACCGGCAGGGATAGAACTGAAGCTTTCTTT
CDR3aa: CASRTGRDRTEAFF

v_gene: TRBV30
j_gene: TRBJ1-2
abundance: NA
d_gene: TRBD1
CDR3nt: TGTGCCTGGAGGGACAGGGGTTATGGCTACACCTTC
CDR3aa: CAWRDRGYGYTF

v_gene: TRBV30
j_gene: TRBJ2-2
abundance: NA
d_gene: TRBD2
CDR3nt: TGTGCCTGGAGGGTAGCGGGGGCCTCGTACACCGGGGAGCTGTTTTTT
CDR3aa: CAWRVAGASYTGELFF

v_gene: TRBV5-3
j_gene: TRBJ2-7
abundance: NA
d_gene: NA
CDR3nt: TGTGCCAGAAGATCGGGGGACGAGCAGTACTTC
CDR3aa: CARRSGDEQYF

v_gene: TRBV6-5
j_gene: TRBJ2-7
abundance: NA
d_gene: NA
CDR3nt: TGTGCCAGCAGCAAGACAGCCAGGATCACCTACGAGCAGTACTTC
CDR3aa: CASSKTARITYEQYF

v_gene: TRBV10-2
j_gene: TRBJ2-7
abundance: NA
d_gene: TRBD1
CDR3nt: TGCGCCAGCACCATCAGGGGGCGGAACTACGAGCAGTACTTC
CDR3aa: CASTIRGRNYEQYF

v_gene: TRBV6-5
j_gene: TRBJ1-1
abundance: NA
d_gene: NA
CDR3nt: TGTGCCAGCAGCTGGGCACCAGGGCCTGAAGCTTTCTTT
CDR3aa: CASSWAPGPEAFF

v_gene: TRBV5-4
j_gene: TRBJ2-7
abundance: NA
d_gene: TRBD2
CDR3nt: TGTGCCAGCAGCTTGGCCGTCGCTAGCGGGAGAGTAGGGGAGCAGTACTTC
CDR3aa: CASSLAVASGRVGEQYF